This TCR beta chain came from a study of T cells in Graves' hyperthyroidism and ophthalmopathy. Overall study context: Initial diagnosis, before any treatment, was when peripheral blood was collected.

Trimming took off 2 bases at V and 3 bases at J, with 10 bases between the two ends. The CDR3 sequence is 14 residues long. Germline lookup yields CDR1 LGHNA and CDR2 YSLEER. Used for diagnoses were clinical symptoms, serum thyroxine and TRAb, thyroid ultrasound and orbital computed tomography. TCR beta CDR3 region amplification was performed from RNA transcripts. The TCR CDR3 first-round RT-PCR relied on the HTBI primer set. TCRdb reprocessed the multiplex PCR reads via MiXCR and lists one record per CDR3 protein. The sample holds 560,000 or so distinct CDR3 sequences, nearly 20% seen once. J is TRBJ1-2 and V is TRBV4-3; possibly TRBD1 for D (5 bases). This TCR came from a man aged 35 to 55 with Graves' ophthalmopathy. Sequencing was carried out using blood. Here the CDR3 reads CASSQLTVDYGYTF. CDR3 DNA: TGCGCCAGCAGCCAATTGACAGTAGACTATGGCTACACCTTC.